The rows below give T cell receptor beta chains drawn from one sample of a study of siplizumab effects on memory and regulatory T cells. Assay used: immunoSEQ multiplex PCR; TCRdb lists only in-frame clones, some missing. The repertoire includes approximately 56,000 clones, 95% to 98% of them detected once, and less than 1.1% sits in the top ten. Input material: naive CD8+ T cells sorted from blood. The receptor source for this set is a human donor in good health. Both conserved end residues are part of each CDR3. Each record gives: CDR3 protein, V gene, CDR3 length.

CDR3 protein: CASSFGLAGTNEQFF
V gene: TRBV5-1
CDR3 length: 15

CDR3 protein: CASSLTSGYNEQFF
V gene: TRBV28
CDR3 length: 14

CDR3 protein: CASSLTSADTYNSPLHF
V gene: TRBV5-8
CDR3 length: 17

CDR3 protein: CASSDGKGLAEAFF
V gene: TRBV25-1
CDR3 length: 14

CDR3 protein: CASSLRGRGGELFF
V gene: TRBV5-6
CDR3 length: 14

CDR3 protein: CGTGANVLTF
V gene: TRBV19
CDR3 length: 10

CDR3 protein: CSVAKRDMGPRSSYNSPLHF
V gene: TRBV29-1
CDR3 length: 20

CDR3 protein: CASSTLDTQGETQYF
V gene: TRBV7-8
CDR3 length: 15

CDR3 protein: CASSTRLAVGDNEQFF
V gene: TRBV9
CDR3 length: 16

CDR3 protein: CASSVAPDEQFF
V gene: TRBV9
CDR3 length: 12

CDR3 protein: CASSSLGRGEGLDEQFF
V gene: TRBV7-6
CDR3 length: 17

CDR3 protein: CASSLDRGREQYF
V gene: TRBV6-5
CDR3 length: 13

CDR3 protein: CASSEAPGSNYGYTF
V gene: TRBV2
CDR3 length: 15

CDR3 protein: CASSVEASGRVGNEQFF
V gene: TRBV9
CDR3 length: 17

CDR3 protein: CASRSGAYNEQFF
V gene: TRBV6-6
CDR3 length: 13

CDR3 protein: CASSLVGGSSYNEQFF
V gene: TRBV4-1
CDR3 length: 16

CDR3 protein: CASSVVGLADEQFF
V gene: TRBV7-9
CDR3 length: 14

CDR3 protein: CASSVDRGNEQYF
V gene: TRBV5-4
CDR3 length: 13

CDR3 protein: CAWSVTGDNEQFF
V gene: TRBV30
CDR3 length: 13

CDR3 protein: CASSLVEGHEQFF
V gene: TRBV7-9
CDR3 length: 13

CDR3 protein: CASSDPGEPQHF
V gene: TRBV7-6
CDR3 length: 12

CDR3 protein: CASTPALRTGAFF
V gene: TRBV5-7
CDR3 length: 13

CDR3 protein: CASSLSGTGSEKLFF
V gene: TRBV19
CDR3 length: 15

CDR3 protein: CAWEAGGLIF
V gene: TRBV30
CDR3 length: 10

CDR3 protein: CASSQEGMGLAGVLGELFF
V gene: TRBV4-1
CDR3 length: 19

CDR3 protein: CASSFLRQGGYEQYF
V gene: TRBV5-1
CDR3 length: 15

CDR3 protein: CASSSYREQTDTQYF
V gene: TRBV7-9
CDR3 length: 15

CDR3 protein: CASSASRGRYTEAFF
V gene: TRBV9
CDR3 length: 15

CDR3 protein: CASSSGTGKYEQYF
V gene: TRBV6-5
CDR3 length: 14

CDR3 protein: CATRSPYSNQPQHF
V gene: TRBV15
CDR3 length: 14

CDR3 protein: CASSYSRWLDTQYF
V gene: TRBV27
CDR3 length: 14

CDR3 protein: CASSSGTGQYEQYF
V gene: TRBV11-3
CDR3 length: 14

CDR3 protein: CSVGAAAYNEQFF
V gene: TRBV29-1
CDR3 length: 13

CDR3 protein: CASSPQVNSGDTQYF
V gene: TRBV9
CDR3 length: 15

CDR3 protein: CAWGVGEAGELFF
V gene: TRBV30
CDR3 length: 13

CDR3 protein: CASSDRVYEQYF
V gene: TRBV27
CDR3 length: 12

CDR3 protein: CASSLFPGSYEQYF
V gene: TRBV27
CDR3 length: 14

CDR3 protein: CASSGPGTGELFF
V gene: TRBV4-1
CDR3 length: 13

CDR3 protein: CASSFAETQYF
V gene: TRBV27
CDR3 length: 11

CDR3 protein: CASSEGTGGAGYGYTF
V gene: TRBV9
CDR3 length: 16

CDR3 protein: CASSRGAGDTQYF
V gene: TRBV27
CDR3 length: 13

CDR3 protein: CASSQGAPVETQYF
V gene: TRBV14
CDR3 length: 14

CDR3 protein: CASSYGRSNSYEQYF
V gene: TRBV13
CDR3 length: 15

CDR3 protein: CASSLAPNQPQHF
V gene: TRBV27
CDR3 length: 13

CDR3 protein: CASSYRDPYNEQFF
V gene: TRBV6-5
CDR3 length: 14